This entry lists 19 T cell receptor beta chains sequenced from one sample in a study of tumor-infiltrating lymphocytes in oesophageal squamous cell carcinoma. A single record per CDR3 protein comes from TCRdb applying MiXCR to the PCR reads. The sample lists about 20,000 distinct CDR3 sequences; around 43% were seen once. Sequenced: normal esophageal tissue next to the tumor. The receptors originated from a female donor with esophageal squamous cell carcinoma.

Here the CDR3 reads CASSGAGAGPNTEAFF. CDR3 DNA sequence: TGTGCCAGCAGTGGAGCAGGGGCGGGCCCGAACACTGAAGCTTTCTTT. The chain carries TRBV28 and TRBJ1-1; weak D call: TRBD1 (6 bases). The V gene lost 5 bases and the J gene lost 1 base, with 17 bases spanning the gap. The CDR3 contains 16 residues. In germline, CDR1 is MDHEN, CDR2 SYDVKM.

Details on this clonotype: The junction shows a germline mismatch at one end, possibly a read error. J is TRBJ1-1 and V is TRBV28; TRBD1 is a possible D gene (5 bases). The germline V gene encodes CDR1 MDHEN and CDR2 SYDVKM. This CDR3 has 14 amino acids. The CDR3 here is CASSLDWGRGEALF. For the CDR3, the DNA is TGTGCCAGCAGTTTGGACTGGGGGAGAGGTGAAGCTCTCTTT. The full variable domain, with the rest looked up from reference TRBV28 and TRBJ1-1, is DVKVTQSSRYLVKRTGEKVFLECVQDMDHENMFWYRQDPGLGLRLIYFSYDVKMKEKGDIPEGYSVSREKKERFSLILESASTNQTSMYLCASSLDWGRGEALFGQGTRLTVV.

This clonotype came up once. V usage is TRBV7-8 and J usage is TRBJ2-5; the D gene is possibly TRBD1 (6 bases). The J call may be faulty, since TRBJ2-7 better matches the DNA end. The CDR3 length is 14 residues. CDR1 and CDR2 from the germline V gene are SGHVS and FQNEAQ. This CDR3 is CASSLGGAAHEQYF. CDR3 DNA sequence: TGTGCCAGCAGCCTAGGGGGTGCGGCCCACGAGCAGTACTTC.

J is TRBJ2-3 and V is TRBV30; no reliable D call. The J call may not be correct, given that the DNA end is closer to TRBJ2-7. The CDR3 is made up of 13 amino acids. Germline values: CDR1 GTSNPN, CDR2 SVGIG (reference sequence). The CDR3: CAWSVPQLYEQYF. Here the CDR3 DNA reads TGTGCCTGGAGTGTCCCCCAGTTATACGAGCAGTACTTC.

Comments on this clonotype: The missing conserved phenylalanine or tryptophan at the end of this CDR3 makes a read error likely. Because the CDR3's place on the DNA is in doubt, the DNA is left out and the CDR3 is given as listed by TCRdb. The J gene is TRBJ2-7, the V gene TRBV6-1; the table's TRBD1 call for D was not verified on the DNA. Germline V lookup: CDR1 MNHNS, CDR2 SASEGT. Ends included, the CDR3 has 16 residues. The chain's CDR3 is CASRPGRRNSPLHFGN.

This chain uses TRBV24-1 with TRBJ2-1; D is perhaps TRBD1 (6 bases). The J call could be wrong; TRBJ2-7 is a better fit for the DNA end. This CDR3 has 17 residues. Germline CDR1 reads KGHDR; CDR2 reads SFDVKD. The CDR3 DNA is TGTGCCACCAGTGATGGGGGCCTTATTTCCTCCTACAATGAGCAGTACTTC. It specifies CATSDGGLISSYNEQYF.

The chain combines TRBV25-1 with TRBJ1-1; 7 bases align to TRBD1. The J call may be in error: the DNA end matches TRBJ1-6 better. The CDR3 length is 15 residues. Looked up from germline, CDR1 is MGHDK and CDR2 is SYGVNS. This chain's CDR3 is CASSEGTAHNSPLHF. In DNA, the CDR3 is TGTGCCAGCAGTGAAGGGACAGCCCATAATTCACCCCTCCACTTT.

This clonotype was observed many times. The rearrangement joins TRBV5-1 to TRBJ1-1, with 8 bases matching TRBD1. The CDR3 has 15 amino acids. V lost 4 bases, J lost 1 base, and 6 bases stayed unmatched. Per the germline V gene, CDR1 is SGHRS and CDR2 is YFSETQ. The DNA of the CDR3 is TGCGCCAGCAGCCTAGGGACAGGAGGGAACACTGAAGCTTTCTTT. Translated: CASSLGTGGNTEAFF.

V usage is TRBV5-3 and J usage is TRBJ2-3; 9 bases line up with TRBD2. TRBV5-3 is an open reading frame whose function is uncertain. V lost 8 bases, J lost 3 bases, and 10 bases stayed unmatched. The CDR3 totals 15 residues. The CDR3 nucleotides are TGTGCCAGCAGCGTAACTAGCGGGTTTACAGATACGCAGTATTTT. Amino acid sequence: CASSVTSGFTDTQYF.

This chain connects TRBV7-2 to TRBJ2-6; D is ambiguous. The DNA end lines up better with TRBJ2-7; the J call may be wrong. Germline CDR1 reads SGHTA; CDR2 reads FQGNSA. The CDR3 runs to 14 residues. CDR3 amino acids: CASSVLVGSYEQYF. CDR3 coding DNA: TGTGCCAGCAGCGTCCTAGTGGGGTCCTACGAGCAGTACTTC.

This clonotype was recorded many times. This may come from a read error, since a much larger clone is one base off. The chain employs TRBV10-2 and TRBJ2-7, with TRBD2 matching over 8 bases. The trim removed 6 bases at V and 7 bases at J, leaving 11 bases unmatched. This CDR3 is built from 14 residues. Germline V gene lookup returns CDR1 WSHSY and CDR2 SAAADI. CDR3 nucleotides: TGCGCCAGCAGGGCCTGGCGGGAGGATTATGAGCAGTACTTC. It yields the protein CASRAWREDYEQYF.

Notes on this clonotype: The missing conserved phenylalanine or tryptophan at the end of this CDR3 makes a read error likely. The limits of the CDR3 on the DNA are not certain, so only TCRdb's listed CDR3 is given. The chain has TRBV11-2 and TRBJ1-6. Germline CDR1 SGHAT, CDR2 FQNNGV. The CDR3 adds up to 10 amino acids, both ends counted. CDR3 sequence reads: CASSLDAGTS.

In this sample, this clonotype turned up many times. The chain couples TRBV6-1 to TRBJ1-4; 7 bases fit TRBD1. The trim removed 5 bases at V and 8 bases at J, leaving 8 bases unmatched. The CDR3 length is 14 residues. Germline V gene lookup returns CDR1 MNHNS and CDR2 SASEGT. In nucleotides, the CDR3 is TGTGCCAGCAGTACCACCAGGACAGGCGAAAAACTGTTTTTT. Amino acid sequence: CASSTTRTGEKLFF.

This clonotype was recorded a few times. It is likely a read error, because the conserved phenylalanine at the end of the CDR3 is missing. The DNA is omitted, as the CDR3 cannot be located on it reliably, and the CDR3 follows TCRdb's listing. This chain joins TRBV7-3 and TRBJ2-7. The CDR3 length is 15 residues, termini included. Germline V gene data show CDR1 as SGHTA and CDR2 as FQGTGA. CDR3 loop: CASSSRRKDGYTFGS.

The genes are TRBV2 and TRBJ1-3; D is uncertain. The CDR3 length is 14 residues. Germline values: CDR1 SNHLY, CDR2 FYNNEI. Trimming shortened V by 2 bases and J by 9 bases, and 14 bases separated the two germline ends. CDR3 sequence reads: CASSESVGFGTIYF. In nucleotides, the CDR3 is TGTGCCAGCAGTGAATCTGTAGGTTTCGGCACCATATATTTT.

This clonotype showed up many times. The chain carries TRBV14 and TRBJ2-3; the D gene could be TRBD1 or TRBD2 (5 bases each). This CDR3 has 15 amino acids. Trimming left V 8 bases short and J 3 bases short, with 18 bases between. CDR1 and CDR2 (germline): SGHDN, FVKESK. Here the CDR3 reads CASCRGDVRTDTQYF. In DNA form, the CDR3 reads TGTGCCAGCTGCCGGGGCGACGTCAGAACAGATACGCAGTATTTT.

This clonotype has only a few counts. The chain links TRBV7-2 to TRBJ1-1; TRBD1 aligns across 9 bases. The germline V gene encodes CDR1 SGHTA and CDR2 FQGNSA. The junction had 5 bases not matched to a gene; V was cut back by 3 bases and J by 0 bases. The CDR3 is made up of 16 amino acids. CDR3 sequence reads: CASSFGGQGLNTEAFF. CDR3 bases: TGTGCCAGCAGCTTCGGGGGACAGGGATTGAACACTGAAGCTTTCTTT. The full variable domain, rest sourced from reference TRBV7-2 and TRBJ1-1, is GAGVSQSPSNKVTEKGKDVELRCDPISGHTALYWYRQSLGQGLEFLIYFQGNSAPDKSGLPSDRFSAERTGGSVSTLTIQRTQQEDSAVYLCASSFGGQGLNTEAFFGQGTRLTVV.

V usage is TRBV27 and J usage is TRBJ1-2; maybe TRBD1 (5 bases). Per the germline V gene, CDR1 is MNHEY and CDR2 is SMNVEV (reference sequence). The V end lost 2 bases, the J end lost 5 bases, and 12 bases lay between the germline ends. There are 14 residues in the CDR3. DNA of the CDR3: TGTGCCAGCAGTTTAGGGGGTGGGATGTATGGCTACACCTTC. As protein: CASSLGGGMYGYTF.

This chain links TRBV3-1 with TRBJ2-7; TRBD1 is a possible D gene (6 bases). The length of the CDR3 is 14 residues. V lost 1 base to trimming and J lost 12 bases, with 19 bases between them. Per germline, CDR1 LGHDT and CDR2 YNNKEL (reference sequence). The CDR3 region has the DNA TGTGCCAGCAGCCAAGGGGCTAGTTGGGGGCCGACGTACTTC. This encodes CASSQGASWGPTYF.